A single sample is the source of the 14 T cell receptor beta chains below, sequenced in a study of blood T cell repertoires in COVID-19. Clones were sequenced by immunoSEQ multiplex PCR, and TCRdb holds only the in-frame ones, with some missing. The sample records roughly 300,000 clones, around 87% being singletons. Source material: PBMCs or T cells enriched from blood (not recorded which). All receptors derive from a woman in her thirties who had recovered from COVID-19.

This chain links TRBV4-1 with TRBJ1-2, with TRBD1 as a possible D gene (5 bases). Per the germline V gene, CDR1 is MGHRA and CDR2 is YSYEKL. This CDR3 contains 16 residues. The germline V and J ends were trimmed by 3 bases and 5 bases, with 19 bases remaining between them. The CDR3 DNA follows: TGCGCCAGCAGCCAGGGGACGGAGGCCCGGGAGTATGGCTACACCTTC. It yields the protein CASSQGTEAREYGYTF.

The chain employs TRBV13 and TRBJ2-2; tentative D call: TRBD1 (6 bases). This CDR3 comprises 16 residues. Trimming removed 5 bases at V and 3 bases at J, with 16 bases between. Looked up from germline, CDR1 is PRHDT and CDR2 is FYEKMQ (reference sequence). The DNA for the CDR3 is TGTGCCAGCAGCCCCCCAGGGGCCGGAGACACCGGGGAGCTGTTTTTT. It specifies CASSPPGAGDTGELFF.

This clone was detected only once. The J gene is TRBJ1-2, the V gene TRBV5-1, with D perhaps matching TRBD1 (6 bases). The CDR3 has 14 residues. The germline V gene encodes CDR1 SGHRS and CDR2 YFSETQ. Trimming cost V 2 bases and J 4 bases, with 12 bases left between them. CDR3 bases: TGCGCCAGCAGCTTTTCAGGGGTGCGCTATGGCTACACCTTC. This gives the protein CASSFSGVRYGYTF.

This chain uses TRBV13 with TRBJ2-5; a possible D gene is TRBD2 (5 bases). From germline, CDR1 is PRHDT and CDR2 FYEKMQ (reference sequence). This CDR3 comprises 15 residues. V was pared by 2 bases and J by 8 bases, with 18 bases between. DNA for the CDR3: TGTGCCAGCAGCTTATCCAAGGCCGGGGTCATAACCCAGTACTTC. Residues: CASSLSKAGVITQYF.

The V and J genes are TRBV4-3 and TRBJ1-4; the D gene is possibly TRBD1 (5 bases). CDR3 size: 15 residues. V was pared by 0 bases and J by 7 bases, with 12 bases between. In germline, CDR1 is LGHNA, CDR2 YSLEER. This CDR3 reads CASSQDPGWAEKLFF. CDR3 DNA sequence: TGCGCCAGCAGCCAAGATCCAGGGTGGGCTGAAAAACTGTTTTTT.

The V call is TRBV9, the J call TRBJ1-2; D ambiguous. CDR3 length equals 14 residues. Germline V gene lookup returns CDR1 SGDLS and CDR2 YYNGEE. The V gene lost 0 bases and the J gene lost 2 bases, with 8 bases spanning the gap. Written as DNA, the CDR3 is TGTGCCAGCAGCGTAGATCCGGGGAACTATGGCTACACCTTC. Amino acids: CASSVDPGNYGYTF.

The J gene is TRBJ1-5, the V gene TRBV19, with D unresolved. CDR1 is LNHDA, CDR2 SQIVND, per germline (reference sequence). V lost 1 base and J 2 bases, leaving 3 bases between the germline ends. The CDR3 has 13 amino acids. The CDR3 nucleotides read TGTGCCAGTAGTATAGCGGGCAATCAGCCCCAGCATTTT. Residues: CASSIAGNQPQHF. Full variable domain (outside the CDR3, taken from reference TRBV19 and TRBJ1-5): DGGITQSPKYLFRKEGQNVTLSCEQNLNHDAMYWYRQDPGQGLRLIYYSQIVNDFQKGDIAEGYSVSREKKESFPLTVTSAQKNPTAFYLCASSIAGNQPQHFGDGTRLSIL.

V is TRBV28 and J is TRBJ1-2, with a tentative D call TRBD1 (6 bases). The CDR3 loop spans 16 amino acids. Trimming pared 6 bases from V and 0 bases from J, leaving 17 bases between. CDR1 and CDR2 (germline): MDHEN, SYDVKM. The CDR3 DNA is TGTGCCAGCAGCGGCCTGGACAGAATGACTAACTATGGCTACACCTTC. The encoded protein is CASSGLDRMTNYGYTF.

The chain has TRBV7-8 and TRBJ2-7, with D possibly TRBD1 on 5 matching bases. The CDR3 contains 16 residues. Germline V lookup: CDR1 SGHVS, CDR2 FQNEAQ. V shed 4 bases and J shed 0 bases, with 16 bases lying between them. This CDR3 is CASSSIVQGVSYEQYF. The CDR3 region has the DNA TGTGCCAGCAGCTCAATAGTTCAGGGTGTCTCCTACGAGCAGTACTTC.

The genes are TRBV27 and TRBJ2-7; maybe TRBD2 (5 bases). The germline V and J ends were trimmed by 2 bases and 9 bases, with 11 bases remaining between them. This CDR3 has 12 amino acids. Germline V CDR1 and CDR2: MNHEY, SMNVEV (reference sequence). The CDR3 loop is CASSLVGGRQYF. For the CDR3, the DNA is TGTGCCAGCAGTTTAGTCGGAGGTCGGCAGTACTTC.

The V and J genes are TRBV6-4 and TRBJ1-2; 11 bases are a match to TRBD1. J was trimmed by 8 bases and V by 9 bases; bases with no gene match: 8. The CDR3 totals 13 residues. Germline CDR1 reads MRHNA; CDR2 reads SNTAGT. The CDR3 protein is CARRTGGRVGYTF. DNA of the CDR3: TGTGCCAGGCGGACAGGGGGCCGTGTAGGCTACACCTTC.

The chain uses TRBV7-3 and TRBJ1-2; D is unresolved. The CDR3 spans 13 residues. Deletions cut 6 bases from V and 7 bases from J, with 15 bases between. Germline loops: CDR1 SGHTA, CDR2 FQGTGA. Here the CDR3 reads CASRSAGGRGYTF. The DNA of the CDR3 is TGTGCCAGCAGATCCGCGGGCGGTCGTGGCTACACCTTC.

The chain carries TRBV4-1 and TRBJ1-5, with TRBD1 matching over 7 bases. This CDR3 has 18 residues. The germline CDR1 and CDR2 sequences are MGHRA and YSYEKL. The junction had 17 bases not matched to a gene; V was cut back by 3 bases and J by 6 bases. CDR3 in DNA: TGCGCCAGCAGCCAGGGGAGGCAGAACAGGGGATGGGGTCAGCCCCAGCATTTT. It specifies CASSQGRQNRGWGQPQHF.

This chain links TRBV28 with TRBJ2-1; D perhaps matches TRBD2 (6 bases). Trimming shortened V by 6 bases and J by 3 bases, and 12 bases separated the two germline ends. CDR1 MDHEN and CDR2 SYDVKM come from the germline V gene. CDR3 length: 14 amino acids. CDR3 amino acids: CASSQRLDYNEQFF. The CDR3 DNA reads TGTGCCAGCAGCCAGCGACTAGACTACAATGAGCAGTTCTTC.